Below are 8 T cell receptor beta chains sequenced from a single sample in a study of read filtering for tumor transcriptome and immune sequencing. Molecular barcoded adaptors covering alpha/delta and beta/gamma chains were used on roughly 400 ng RNA. TCRdb re-analysed the reads in MiXCR, keeping a single row per CDR3 protein. Seen here are fewer than 50,000 distinct CDR3 sequences, around an eighth observed once, and the top ten hold roughly 31%. The sample comprised a population of CD138-negative cells sorted from bone marrow. The receptors stem from a donor aged 40 or older with multiple myeloma.

This clonotype has a count of ten or more. V and J are TRBV5-6 and TRBJ1-1; 9 bases fit TRBD1. Germline lookup yields CDR1 SGHDT and CDR2 YYEEEE. The junction had 11 bases not matched to a gene; V was cut back by 3 bases and J by 5 bases. The CDR3 spans 16 residues. The CDR3 here is CASSSSGTGRVTEAFF. The CDR3 DNA reads TGTGCCAGCAGCTCCTCCGGGACAGGGAGGGTTACTGAAGCTTTCTTT.

On this clonotype: It may be a read error: a sequence one base away is much more abundant. The chain recombines TRBV7-9 with TRBJ2-3; 8 bases line up with TRBD1. Per the germline V gene, CDR1 is SEHNR and CDR2 is FQNEAQ (reference sequence). The CDR3 has 15 amino acids. The CDR3 spells CASRGTGGNTDTRYF. The CDR3 bases are TGTGCCAGCAGAGGCACAGGGGGGAACACAGATACGCGGTATTTC. Full variable domain (rest looked up from reference TRBV7-9 and TRBJ2-3): DTGVSQNPRHKITKRGQNVTFRCDPISEHNRLYWYRQTLGQGPEFLTYFQNEAQLEKSRLLSDRFSAERPKGSFSTLEIQRTEQGDSAMYLCASRGTGGNTDTRYFGPGTRLTVL.

The rearrangement uses TRBV20-1 and TRBJ2-7; D is perhaps TRBD1 (5 bases). The germline gives CDR1 DFQATT, CDR2 SNEGSKA (reference sequence). The V and J ends lost 8 bases and 1 base respectively, with 15 bases between them. The CDR3 contains 13 residues. CDR3 loop: CSLGRGHSYEQYF. The CDR3 nucleotides are TGCAGTCTAGGCCGAGGACATTCCTACGAGCAGTACTTC.

This chain links TRBV28 with TRBJ1-4; D unresolved. The CDR3 length is 18 residues. Looked up from germline, CDR1 is MDHEN and CDR2 is SYDVKM. Trimming removed 4 bases from V and 7 bases from J, with 25 bases in between. CDR3 bases: TGTGCCAGCAGTTCCCTGGGATCGGGCCGATGGTTATTTGAAAAACTGTTTTTT. As protein: CASSSLGSGRWLFEKLFF.

This clonotype has ten or more counts. The genes are TRBV6-1 and TRBJ1-5; tentative D call: TRBD1 (6 bases). The CDR3 is made up of 17 amino acids. Germline-derived CDR1 and CDR2 are MNHNS and SASEGT. Trimming cost V 5 bases and J 2 bases, with 19 bases left between them. The CDR3 nucleotides are TGTGCCAGCAGTTATAACTCGGGGGGCTGGGGCAATCAGCCCCAGCATTTT. Its translation: CASSYNSGGWGNQPQHF.

In this sample, this clonotype turned up many times. The genes are TRBV20-1 and TRBJ2-7; the D gene could be TRBD1 or TRBD2 (6 bases each). The V gene lost 2 bases and the J gene lost 0 bases, with 14 bases spanning the gap. This CDR3 is 15 amino acids long. Looked up from germline, CDR1 is DFQATT and CDR2 is SNEGSKA (reference sequence). The CDR3 protein is CSARKGGGFSYEQYF. The DNA for the CDR3 is TGCAGTGCTAGAAAGGGGGGAGGATTCTCCTACGAGCAGTACTTC.

The sample holds many counts of this clonotype. The chain employs TRBV4-1 and TRBJ1-4, with D possibly being TRBD1 (5 bases). Trimming left V 1 base short and J 6 bases short, with 12 bases between. The CDR3 totals 15 residues. Germline CDR1 is MGHRA and CDR2 is YSYEKL. The CDR3 region is CASSQGDDRYEKLFF. The CDR3 nucleotides are TGCGCCAGCAGCCAAGGGGACGACCGATATGAAAAACTGTTTTTT.

This chain connects TRBV28 to TRBJ2-7; weak D call: TRBD1 (6 bases). The CDR3 is 16 residues long. V lost 5 bases and J 1 base, leaving 18 bases between the germline ends. Germline CDR1 MDHEN, CDR2 SYDVKM. The DNA for the CDR3 is TGTGCCAGCAGTCCGCGTTTCCCGGGACAATCCTACGAGCAGTACTTC. It is translated as CASSPRFPGQSYEQYF.